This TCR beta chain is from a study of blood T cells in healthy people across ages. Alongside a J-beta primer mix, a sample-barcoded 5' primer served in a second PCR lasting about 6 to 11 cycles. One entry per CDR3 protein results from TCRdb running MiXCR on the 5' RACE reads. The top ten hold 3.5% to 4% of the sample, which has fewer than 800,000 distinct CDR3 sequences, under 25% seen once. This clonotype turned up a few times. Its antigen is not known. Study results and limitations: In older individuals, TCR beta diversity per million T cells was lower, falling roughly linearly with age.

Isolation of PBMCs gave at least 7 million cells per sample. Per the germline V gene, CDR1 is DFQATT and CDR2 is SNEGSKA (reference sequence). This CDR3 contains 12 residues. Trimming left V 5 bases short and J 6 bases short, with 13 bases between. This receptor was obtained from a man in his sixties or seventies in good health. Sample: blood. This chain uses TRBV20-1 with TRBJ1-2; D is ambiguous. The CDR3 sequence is CSASKTRDGYTF. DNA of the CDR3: TGCAGTGCTTCTAAGACTCGGGATGGCTACACCTTC.